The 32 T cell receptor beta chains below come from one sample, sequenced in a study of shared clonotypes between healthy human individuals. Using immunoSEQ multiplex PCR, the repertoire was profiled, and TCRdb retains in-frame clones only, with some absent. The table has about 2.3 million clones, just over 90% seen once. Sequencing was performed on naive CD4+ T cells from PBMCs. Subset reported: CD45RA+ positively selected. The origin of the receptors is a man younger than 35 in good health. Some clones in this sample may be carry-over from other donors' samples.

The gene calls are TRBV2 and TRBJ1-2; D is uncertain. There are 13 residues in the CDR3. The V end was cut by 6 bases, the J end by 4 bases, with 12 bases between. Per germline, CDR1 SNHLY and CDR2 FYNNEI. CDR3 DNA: TGTGCCAGCAGCCCAAGCCAGTCCTATGGCTACACCTTC. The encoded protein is CASSPSQSYGYTF. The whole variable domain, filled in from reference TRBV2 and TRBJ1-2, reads EPEVTQTPSHQVTQMGQEVILRCVPISNHLYFYWYRQILGQKVEFLVSFYNNEISEKSEIFDDQFSVERPDGSNFTLKIRSTKLEDSAMYFCASSPSQSYGYTFGSGTRLTVV.

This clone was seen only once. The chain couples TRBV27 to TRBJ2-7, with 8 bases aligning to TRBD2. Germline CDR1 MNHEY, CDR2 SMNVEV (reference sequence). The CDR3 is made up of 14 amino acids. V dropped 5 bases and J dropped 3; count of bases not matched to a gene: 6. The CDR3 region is CASSREGYNYEQYF. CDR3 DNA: TGTGCCAGCAGTCGGGAGGGGTACAACTACGAGCAGTACTTC.

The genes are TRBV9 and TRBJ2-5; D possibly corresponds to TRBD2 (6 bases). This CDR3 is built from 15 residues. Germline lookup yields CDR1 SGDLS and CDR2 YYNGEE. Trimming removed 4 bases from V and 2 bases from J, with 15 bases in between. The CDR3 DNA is TGTGCCAGCAGCAACCGGGACTTGAGACAAGAGACCCAGTACTTC. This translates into CASSNRDLRQETQYF.

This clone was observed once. The CDR3 DNA sequence: TGTGCCAGCTCACCACCGGGTGGGACCCCAGAGACCCAGTACTTC. Protein: CASSPPGGTPETQYF. V usage is TRBV18 and J usage is TRBJ2-5; D possibly uses TRBD1 or TRBD2 (5 bases each). The CDR3 totals 15 residues. Trimming cost V 0 bases and J 4 bases, with 12 bases left between them. Germline CDR1 reads KGHSH; CDR2 reads LQKENI.

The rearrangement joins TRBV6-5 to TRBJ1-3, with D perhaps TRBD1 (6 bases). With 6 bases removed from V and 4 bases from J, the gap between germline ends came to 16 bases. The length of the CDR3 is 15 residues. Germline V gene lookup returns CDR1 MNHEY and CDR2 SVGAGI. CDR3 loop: CASSRPGGAGNTIYF. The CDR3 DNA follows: TGTGCCAGCAGCCGTCCCGGGGGCGCGGGAAACACCATATATTTT.

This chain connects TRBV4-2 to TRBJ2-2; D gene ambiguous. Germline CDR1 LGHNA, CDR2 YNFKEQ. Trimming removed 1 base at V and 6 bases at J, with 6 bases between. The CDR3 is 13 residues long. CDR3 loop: CASSQALPGELFF. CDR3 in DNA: TGTGCCAGCAGCCAAGCCCTCCCCGGGGAGCTGTTTTTT.

CDR3 region: CASSVAWTGSYGYTF. The CDR3 DNA follows: TGTGCCAGCAGCGTAGCTTGGACAGGGAGTTACGGCTACACCTTC. V and J are TRBV9 and TRBJ1-2; 8 bases are a match to TRBD1. With 0 bases clipped from V and 8 bases from J, the junction kept 9 bases outside the gene matches. This CDR3 has 15 residues. Germline V gene lookup returns CDR1 SGDLS and CDR2 YYNGEE. Full variable domain (rest looked up from reference TRBV9 and TRBJ1-2): DSGVTQTPKHLITATGQRVTLRCSPRSGDLSVYWYQQSLDQGLQFLIQYYNGEERAKGNILERFSAQQFPDLHSELNLSSLELGDSALYFCASSVAWTGSYGYTFGSGTRLTVV.

CDR3 residues: CASSSRGTSYEQYF. Written as DNA, the CDR3 is TGTGCCAGCAGCTCACGGGGGACATCCTACGAGCAGTACTTC. The rearrangement joins TRBV5-5 to TRBJ2-7, with D possibly being TRBD1 or TRBD2 (6 bases each). V lost 3 bases and J 1 base, leaving 11 bases between the germline ends. Germline values: CDR1 SGHKS, CDR2 YYEKEE (reference sequence). This CDR3 has 14 amino acids.

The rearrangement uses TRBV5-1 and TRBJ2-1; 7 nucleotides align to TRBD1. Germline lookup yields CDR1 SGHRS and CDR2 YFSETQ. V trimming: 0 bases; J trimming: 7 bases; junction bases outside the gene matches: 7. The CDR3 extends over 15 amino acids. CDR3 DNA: TGCGCCAGCAGCTTGGGGGGACAGAACGAAAATGAGCAGTTCTTC. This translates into CASSLGGQNENEQFF.

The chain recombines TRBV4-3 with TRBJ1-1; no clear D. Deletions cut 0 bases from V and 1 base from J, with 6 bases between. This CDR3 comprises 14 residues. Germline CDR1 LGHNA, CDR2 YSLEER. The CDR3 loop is CASSQDRQNTEAFF. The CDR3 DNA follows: TGCGCCAGCAGCCAAGATCGCCAGAACACTGAAGCTTTCTTT.

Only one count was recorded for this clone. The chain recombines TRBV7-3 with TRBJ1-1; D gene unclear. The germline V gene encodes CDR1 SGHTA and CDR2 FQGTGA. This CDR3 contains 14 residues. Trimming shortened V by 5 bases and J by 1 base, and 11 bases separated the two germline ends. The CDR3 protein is CASSQDGRNTEAFF. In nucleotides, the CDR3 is TGTGCCAGCAGCCAAGACGGGAGGAACACTGAAGCTTTCTTT.

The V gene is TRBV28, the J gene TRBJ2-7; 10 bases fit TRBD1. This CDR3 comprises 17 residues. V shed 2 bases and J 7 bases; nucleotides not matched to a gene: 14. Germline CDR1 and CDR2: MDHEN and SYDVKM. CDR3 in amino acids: CASSLNFGTGVYLEQYF. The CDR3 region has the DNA TGTGCCAGCAGTTTAAACTTCGGGACAGGGGTCTATTTAGAGCAGTACTTC.

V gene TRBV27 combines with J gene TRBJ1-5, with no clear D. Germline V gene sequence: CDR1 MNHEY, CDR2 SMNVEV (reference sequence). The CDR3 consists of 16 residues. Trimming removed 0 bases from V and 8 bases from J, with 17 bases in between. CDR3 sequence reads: CASSLSRGLGVEPQHF. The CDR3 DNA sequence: TGTGCCAGCAGTTTATCTCGAGGACTCGGAGTAGAGCCCCAGCATTTT.

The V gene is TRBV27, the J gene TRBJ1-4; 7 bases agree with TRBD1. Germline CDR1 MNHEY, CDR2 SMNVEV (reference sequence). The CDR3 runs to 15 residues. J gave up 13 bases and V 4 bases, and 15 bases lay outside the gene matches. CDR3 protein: CASSSGTDLMNVLFF. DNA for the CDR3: TGTGCCAGCAGTTCCGGGACAGACCTAATGAATGTACTGTTTTTT.

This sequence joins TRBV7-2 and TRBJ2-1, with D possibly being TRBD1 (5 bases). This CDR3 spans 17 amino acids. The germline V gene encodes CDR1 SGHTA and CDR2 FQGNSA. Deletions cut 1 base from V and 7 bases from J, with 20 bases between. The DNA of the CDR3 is TGTGCCAGCAGCTTAGATGGGTTTGGACGACCAGGGAATGAGCAGTTCTTC. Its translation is CASSLDGFGRPGNEQFF.

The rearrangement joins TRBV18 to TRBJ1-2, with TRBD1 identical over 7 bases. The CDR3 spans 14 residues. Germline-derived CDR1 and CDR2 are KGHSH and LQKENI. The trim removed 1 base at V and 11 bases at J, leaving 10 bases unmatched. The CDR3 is CASSPLGQVDTYTF. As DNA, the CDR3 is TGTGCCAGCTCACCACTTGGACAGGTGGACACATACACCTTC.

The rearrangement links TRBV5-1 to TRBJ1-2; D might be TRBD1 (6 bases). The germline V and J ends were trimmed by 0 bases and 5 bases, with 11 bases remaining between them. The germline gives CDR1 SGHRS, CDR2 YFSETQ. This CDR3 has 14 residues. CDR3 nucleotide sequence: TGCGCCAGCAGCTTGGAACAGGGTGAATATGGCTACACCTTC. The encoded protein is CASSLEQGEYGYTF.

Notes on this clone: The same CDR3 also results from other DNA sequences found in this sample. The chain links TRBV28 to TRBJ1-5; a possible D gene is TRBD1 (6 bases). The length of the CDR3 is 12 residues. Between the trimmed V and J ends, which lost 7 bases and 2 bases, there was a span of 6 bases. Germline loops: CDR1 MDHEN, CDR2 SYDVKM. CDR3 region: CASKGGNQPQHF. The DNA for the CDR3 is TGTGCCAGCAAGGGGGGCAATCAGCCCCAGCATTTT.

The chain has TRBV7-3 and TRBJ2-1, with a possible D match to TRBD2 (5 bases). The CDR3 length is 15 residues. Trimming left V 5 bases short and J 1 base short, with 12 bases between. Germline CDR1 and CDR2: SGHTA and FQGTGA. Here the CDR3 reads CASSPLASSYNEQFF. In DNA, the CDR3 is TGTGCCAGCAGCCCTCTAGCAAGTTCCTACAATGAGCAGTTCTTC.

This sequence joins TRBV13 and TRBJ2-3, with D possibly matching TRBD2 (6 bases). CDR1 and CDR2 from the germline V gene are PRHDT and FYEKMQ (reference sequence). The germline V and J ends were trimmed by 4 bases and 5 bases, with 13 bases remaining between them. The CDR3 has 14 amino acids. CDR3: CASSSPGEEDTQYF. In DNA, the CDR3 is TGTGCCAGCAGCTCCCCGGGGGAGGAAGATACGCAGTATTTT.

The CDR3 region is CATSTRQGVGKLFF. CDR3 nucleotide sequence: TGTGCCACCAGCACCCGACAGGGGGTAGGAAAACTGTTTTTT. This chain uses TRBV15 with TRBJ1-4; 9 bases match TRBD1. V lost 4 bases to trimming and J lost 10 bases; unmatched junction nucleotides: 7. CDR3 size: 14 residues. Germline CDR1 reads LNHNV; CDR2 reads YYDKDF (reference sequence).

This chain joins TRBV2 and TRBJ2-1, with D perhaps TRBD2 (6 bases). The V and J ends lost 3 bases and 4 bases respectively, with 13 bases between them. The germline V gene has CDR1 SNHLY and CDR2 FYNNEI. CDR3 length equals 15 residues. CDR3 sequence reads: CASSDISGHYNEQFF. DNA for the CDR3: TGTGCCAGCAGTGATATAAGCGGGCATTACAATGAGCAGTTCTTC.

The CDR3 DNA reads as TGCGCCAGCAGCTGGGGGACAGAAGATACGCAGTATTTT. Its translation is CASSWGTEDTQYF. The V and J genes are TRBV5-1 and TRBJ2-3, with 7 positions matching TRBD1. The junction had 3 bases not matched to a gene; V was cut back by 3 bases and J by 5 bases. Germline V gene lookup returns CDR1 SGHRS and CDR2 YFSETQ. The CDR3 has 13 residues.

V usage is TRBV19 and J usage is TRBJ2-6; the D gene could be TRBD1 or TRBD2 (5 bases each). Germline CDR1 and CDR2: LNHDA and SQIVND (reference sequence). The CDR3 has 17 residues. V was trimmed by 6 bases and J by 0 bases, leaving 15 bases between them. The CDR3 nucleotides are TGTGCCAGTAGCCGAGGGACGGCTGGCTCTGGGGCCAACGTCCTGACTTTC. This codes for CASSRGTAGSGANVLTF. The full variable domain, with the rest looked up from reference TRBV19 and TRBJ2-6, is DGGITQSPKYLFRKEGQNVTLSCEQNLNHDAMYWYRQDPGQGLRLIYYSQIVNDFQKGDIAEGYSVSREKKESFPLTVTSAQKNPTAFYLCASSRGTAGSGANVLTFGAGSRLTVL.

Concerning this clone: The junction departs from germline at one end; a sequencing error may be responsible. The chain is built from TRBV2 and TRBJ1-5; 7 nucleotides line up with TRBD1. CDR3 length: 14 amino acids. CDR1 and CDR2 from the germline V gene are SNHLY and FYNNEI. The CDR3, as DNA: TGTGTCAGCAGGCTGACAGGGAACAATCAGCCCCAGCATTTT. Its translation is CVSRLTGNNQPQHF.

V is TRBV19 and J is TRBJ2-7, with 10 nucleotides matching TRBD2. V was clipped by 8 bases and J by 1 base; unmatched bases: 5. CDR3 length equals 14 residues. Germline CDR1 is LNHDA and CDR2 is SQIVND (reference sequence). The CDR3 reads CASARTSGSYEQYF. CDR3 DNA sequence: TGTGCCAGTGCCAGGACTAGCGGATCCTACGAGCAGTACTTC.

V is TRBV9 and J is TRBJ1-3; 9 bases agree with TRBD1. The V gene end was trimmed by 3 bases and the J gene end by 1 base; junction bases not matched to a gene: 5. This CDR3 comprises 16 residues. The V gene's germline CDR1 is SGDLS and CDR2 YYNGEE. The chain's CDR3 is CASSDWTGASGNTIYF. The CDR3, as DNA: TGTGCCAGCAGCGATTGGACAGGGGCATCTGGAAACACCATATATTTT.

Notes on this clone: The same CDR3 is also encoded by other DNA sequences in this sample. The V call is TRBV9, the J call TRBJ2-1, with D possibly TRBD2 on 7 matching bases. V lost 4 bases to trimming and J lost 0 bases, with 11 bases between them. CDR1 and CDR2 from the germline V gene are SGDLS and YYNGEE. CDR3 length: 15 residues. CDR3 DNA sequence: TGTGCCAGCAGCAGGGAGGGGGACTCCTACAATGAGCAGTTCTTC. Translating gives CASSREGDSYNEQFF.

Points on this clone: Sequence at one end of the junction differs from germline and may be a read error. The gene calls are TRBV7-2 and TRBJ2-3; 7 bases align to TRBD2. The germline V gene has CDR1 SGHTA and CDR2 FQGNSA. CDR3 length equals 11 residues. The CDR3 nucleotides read TGTGCCAGCAGCTCCGTGGGGGGAGGGCCTTTT. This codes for CASSSVGGGPF.

DNA of the CDR3: TGCGCCAGCAGCTACCGTGGGGCGCGTGAAAAACTGTTTTTT. Amino acids: CASSYRGAREKLFF. V gene TRBV5-1 combines with J gene TRBJ1-4; a weak D match, TRBD1 (5 bases). The V gene lost 3 bases and the J gene lost 7 bases, with 13 bases spanning the gap. The CDR3 is 14 amino acids. In germline, CDR1 is SGHRS, CDR2 YFSETQ.

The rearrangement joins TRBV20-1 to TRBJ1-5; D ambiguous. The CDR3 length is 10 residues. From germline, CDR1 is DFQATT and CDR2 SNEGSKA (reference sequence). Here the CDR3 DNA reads TGCAGCCCCGTTTGGCAGCCCCAGCATTTT. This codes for CSPVWQPQHF.

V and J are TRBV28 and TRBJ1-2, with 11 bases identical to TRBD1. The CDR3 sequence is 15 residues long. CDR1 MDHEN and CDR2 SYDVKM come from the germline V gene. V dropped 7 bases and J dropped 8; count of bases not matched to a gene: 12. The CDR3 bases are TGTGCCAGCAAACCGGGACAGGGGGGATGGGAGGGCTACACCTTC. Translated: CASKPGQGGWEGYTF.